These T cell receptor beta chains were read from a single sample in a study of vaccination effects on CD4 cells after COVID-19. Clones were sequenced by immunoSEQ multiplex PCR, and TCRdb holds only the in-frame ones, with some missing. Found here are tens of thousands of clones, about 70% of them singletons; the top ten hold 4% to 5%. These receptors' targets are unknown. This specimen consisted of CD4+ T cells from PBMCs cultured without peptide, obtained before COVID-19 vaccination. All receptors derive from a human donor who received a COVID-19 vaccine. The CDR3 runs from the conserved cysteine through the conserved F or W. Each record gives: V gene, J gene, clone size, D gene, CDR3 protein, CDR3 DNA. The D gene is left open where the match is weak. Clone size is stated in some rows and not others, as once, few, many or a class when expanded.

>TRBV29-1|TRBJ1-3|.|.
CSAKAGTGNTIYF
TGCAGCGCGAAAGCGGGGACTGGAAACACCATATATTTT
>TRBV5-6|TRBJ2-7|.|TRBD1
CASSLAPDREQYF
TGTGCCAGCAGCTTGGCTCCGGACAGGGAGCAGTACTTC
>TRBV29-1|TRBJ1-2|.|.
CSVVQGSFSANYGYTF
TGCAGCGTTGTTCAGGGGTCTTTCTCTGCTAACTATGGCTACACCTTC
>TRBV6-5|TRBJ2-5|.|TRBD1
CASTRQGMKETQYF
TGTGCCAGCACCCGACAGGGGATGAAGGAGACCCAGTACTTC
>TRBV7-8|TRBJ2-1|.|.
CASSPGLLYNEQFF
TGTGCCAGCAGCCCCGGGCTCCTCTACAATGAGCAGTTCTTC
>TRBV7-9|TRBJ1-6|few|.
CASSGSVSPLHF
TGTGCCAGCAGCGGGTCCGTTTCACCCCTCCACTTT
>TRBV7-2|TRBJ1-1|.|.
CASSLRQTAEAFF
TGTGCCAGCAGTCTCCGACAGACTGCTGAAGCTTTCTTT
>TRBV19|TRBJ2-3|.|.
CASSAEGRGYTDTQYF
TGTGCCAGTAGTGCAGAGGGAAGGGGTTACACAGATACGCAGTATTTT
>TRBV29-1|TRBJ1-5|.|TRBD1
CSVGQGAGNSNQPQHF
TGCAGCGTTGGACAGGGGGCTGGTAATAGCAATCAGCCCCAGCATTTT
>TRBV5-1|TRBJ2-1|.|TRBD1
CASSSGGNEQFF
TGCGCCAGCAGCTCAGGGGGAAATGAGCAGTTCTTC
>TRBV7-9|TRBJ1-5|.|.
CASSKINPLTGPNQPQHF
TGTGCCAGCAGCAAGATTAACCCCTTGACAGGACCCAATCAGCCCCAGCATTTT
>TRBV6-1|TRBJ1-3|.|.
CASSEERPRLGASGNTIYF
TGTGCCAGCAGTGAAGAAAGACCCCGCCTCGGCGCCTCTGGAAACACCATATATTTT
>TRBV5-1|TRBJ1-4|few|TRBD1
CASSDGTVGEKLFF
TGCGCCAGCAGCGACGGGACAGTTGGTGAAAAACTGTTTTTT
>TRBV6-5|TRBJ2-2|.|.
CASNSGPTGELFF
TGTGCCAGCAACTCGGGGCCCACCGGGGAGCTGTTTTTT
>TRBV19|TRBJ1-5|few|.
CASSSQGPQHF
TGTGCCAGTAGTAGTCAGGGACCCCAGCATTTT
>TRBV6-6|TRBJ1-1|few|TRBD1
CASTEQGGWNTEAFF
TGTGCCAGCACCGAACAGGGGGGGTGGAACACTGAAGCTTTCTTT
>TRBV7-6|TRBJ2-3|few|TRBD2
CASSPFTGGTDTQYF
TGTGCCAGCAGCCCTTTCACGGGAGGTACGGATACGCAGTATTTT
>TRBV6-5|TRBJ1-5|.|.
CASSPGVGNQPQHF
TGTGCCAGCAGCCCCGGGGTAGGAAATCAGCCCCAGCATTTT
>TRBV3-1/TRBV3-2|TRBJ2-7|.|.
CASSRGPSYEQYF
TGTGCCAGCAGCCGGGGCCCCTCCTACGAGCAGTACTTC
>TRBV3-1/TRBV3-2|TRBJ2-7|.|.
CASRQYQGGSYEQYF
TGTGCCAGCAGGCAATATCAGGGGGGCTCCTACGAGCAGTACTTC
>TRBV2|TRBJ2-1|once|.
CASSPYSEQFF
TGTGCCAGCAGCCCGTACAGTGAGCAGTTCTTC
>TRBV14|TRBJ1-2|once|.
CASSQGSGVDYGYTF
TGTGCCAGCAGCCAAGGTTCCGGGGTTGACTATGGCTACACCTTC
>TRBV7-9|TRBJ1-1|.|.
CASRARNTEAFF
TGTGCCAGCAGAGCCAGGAACACTGAAGCTTTCTTT
>TRBV5-1|TRBJ1-6|once|.
CASSLFVGSSYNSPLHF
TGCGCCAGCAGCTTGTTTGTGGGGAGCTCCTATAATTCACCCCTCCACTTT
>TRBV5-1|TRBJ1-6|once|.
CASSLAVGGLRNSPLHF
TGCGCCAGCAGCTTGGCCGTGGGGGGATTGAGAAATTCACCCCTCCACTTT
>TRBV7-9|TRBJ1-5|.|.
CASSYPGQPQHF
TGTGCCAGCAGCTATCCGGGTCAGCCCCAGCATTTT
>TRBV18|TRBJ1-5|.|.
CASSPPKGVGGQPQHF
TGTGCCAGCTCACCACCGAAGGGGGTCGGAGGACAGCCCCAGCATTTT
>TRBV5-8|TRBJ1-5|few|.
CASSLSVTGYSNQPQHF
TGTGCCAGCAGCTTGTCGGTGACAGGCTATAGCAATCAGCCCCAGCATTTT
>TRBV7-8|TRBJ2-1|once|.
CASSSRGGAGYNEQFF
TGTGCCAGCAGCTCCAGAGGGGGAGCGGGCTACAATGAGCAGTTCTTC
>TRBV6-5|TRBJ2-3|.|.
CASSYSGVSTDTQYF
TGTGCCAGCAGTTACTCGGGGGTTAGCACAGATACGCAGTATTTT
>TRBV4-2|TRBJ2-7|.|.
CASSQEFFGKYEQYF
TGTGCCAGCAGCCAAGAATTCTTCGGGAAGTACGAGCAGTACTTC
>TRBV5-1|TRBJ1-2|.|TRBD1
CASSLDRESGYTF
TGCGCCAGCAGCCTGGACAGGGAGAGCGGCTACACCTTC
>TRBV5-1|TRBJ1-6|.|TRBD1
CASSGDGQGSPLHF
TGCGCCAGCAGCGGGGACGGACAGGGTTCACCCCTCCACTTT
>TRBV12-3/TRBV12-4|TRBJ2-2|.|.
CASSLFPGELFF
TGTGCCAGCAGTTTATTCCCCGGGGAGCTGTTTTTT
>TRBV6-4|TRBJ1-2|.|.
CASSLESGTAYGYTF
TGTGCCAGCAGCCTTGAATCTGGGACGGCCTATGGCTACACCTTC
>TRBV6-1|TRBJ1-5|.|.
CASSEAGGTRQPQHF
TGTGCCAGCAGTGAAGCGGGAGGGACAAGGCAGCCCCAGCATTTT
>TRBV2|TRBJ2-7|.|TRBD2
CASRANPGTSSYEQYF
TGTGCCAGCAGAGCCAACCCCGGGACTAGCTCCTACGAGCAGTACTTC
>TRBV10-3|TRBJ2-7|few|TRBD2
CAIKIAGGMGEQYF
TGTGCCATCAAAATAGCGGGAGGAATGGGCGAGCAGTACTTC
>TRBV5-1|TRBJ1-1|.|.
CASSLRQAEAFF
TGCGCCAGCAGCTTGCGCCAGGCTGAAGCTTTCTTT
>TRBV9|TRBJ1-6|few|.
CASSVGVDGRDSPLHF
TGTGCCAGCAGCGTAGGGGTCGACGGTAGGGATTCACCCCTCCACTTT
>TRBV5-1|TRBJ2-3|.|.
CASSSAFGMDTQYF
TGCGCCAGCAGCTCGGCGTTCGGTATGGATACGCAGTATTTT
>TRBV18|TRBJ2-1|few|.
CASSPTQPGVGDREQFF
TGTGCCAGCTCACCAACACAACCGGGGGTAGGGGATCGTGAGCAGTTCTTC
>TRBV9|TRBJ2-1|few|.
CASSAGTTSYNEQFF
TGTGCCAGCAGCGCCGGGACGACCTCCTACAATGAGCAGTTCTTC
>TRBV7-8|TRBJ1-5|.|TRBD1
CASSTFTGERVAQPQHF
TGTGCCAGCAGCACCTTTACAGGGGAACGAGTAGCCCAGCCCCAGCATTTT
>TRBV6-5|TRBJ1-2|few|.
CASRQGPHYGYTF
TGTGCCAGCAGACAGGGTCCCCACTATGGCTACACCTTC
>TRBV7-9|TRBJ1-4|.|.
CASSFPSSNEKLFF
TGTGCCAGCAGCTTTCCGTCCAGTAATGAAAAACTGTTTTTT
>TRBV9|TRBJ2-2|few|.
CASSVESTGRLGTGELFF
TGTGCCAGCAGCGTAGAATCTACAGGGAGGTTGGGCACCGGGGAGCTGTTTTTT
>TRBV10-1|TRBJ2-6|.|.
CASSEFRGSGANVLTF
TGCGCCAGCAGTGAGTTTAGGGGTTCTGGGGCCAACGTCCTGACTTTC
>TRBV29-1|TRBJ1-2|.|TRBD1
CSVGSGQGNYGYTF
TGCAGCGTTGGGTCGGGACAGGGGAACTATGGCTACACCTTC